This TCR beta chain derives from a study of blood T cell repertoires in COVID-19. Study background: PBMCs, B-cell-depleted T cells, or T cells provided the cDNA or gDNA that made up the material.

Repertoires were generated with immunoSEQ multiplex PCR, while TCRdb's copy carries only in-frame clones and drops some. This repertoire shows 250,000 to 300,000 clones, roughly nine tenths found once; its top ten account for approximately 12%. Germline lookup yields CDR1 SGHTA and CDR2 FQGNSA. This CDR3 spans 16 amino acids. V lost 4 bases, J lost 0 bases, and 10 bases lay in between. The receptor comes from a woman aged 25 to 39 with COVID-19, enrolled during active disease. The sample taken for sequencing was peripheral blood. The V and J genes are TRBV7-2 and TRBJ2-6; D might be TRBD2 (6 bases). CDR3 bases: TGTGCCAGCAGCTCCTGGACTATCTCTGGGGCCAACGTCCTGACTTTC. Its protein product is CASSSWTISGANVLTF.